This T cell receptor beta chain comes out of a study of Graves' ophthalmopathy and Graves' hyperthyroidism. Study details: Ahead of any treatment, peripheral blood was obtained at the initial diagnosis.

This CDR3 is built from 14 residues. With 6 bases removed from V and 4 bases from J, the gap between germline ends came to 12 bases. CDR1 MNHEY and CDR2 SVGEGT come from the germline V gene. TCR beta CDR3 amplification used RNA transcripts. The workflow started with a first-round RT-PCR run with HTBI primers and then moved on to a second-round multiplex PCR. TCRdb re-derived calls from the multiplex PCR reads in MiXCR, one entry per CDR3 protein. The table lists 150,000 or so distinct CDR3 sequences, just under 40% of them singletons, with approximately 8.9% in the top ten. Study results and caveats: Among expanded thyroid clonotypes above 0.001 frequency, most also occurred in blood.

As for this clonotype: Its antigen is undetermined.

The chain uses TRBV6-2 or TRBV6-3 and TRBJ2-2; TRBD1 might be the D (7 bases). This sequence originates from a man younger than 40 with Graves' ophthalmopathy. Material: peripheral blood. CDR3 sequence reads: CASRRQGGTGELFF. CDR3 coding DNA: TGTGCCAGCAGGAGACAGGGAGGCACCGGGGAGCTGTTTTTT.